This entry describes one T cell receptor beta chain. No antigen is known for it. The data originate from a study of beta chain features in type 1 diabetes. Study conclusions and caveats: TCRB CDR3s were moderately but significantly shorter in Type 1 diabetes patients in all four CD4+ subsets. Among patients, naive, central memory and Treg TCRB repertoires appeared more similar than among healthy donors.

V was pared by 0 bases and J by 10 bases, with 4 bases of the junction left unmatched. Germline V gene lookup returns CDR1 MGHRA and CDR2 YSYEKL. The CDR3 has 14 amino acids. Investigators reverse transcribed all isolated RNA, so they sequenced expressed TCRB transcripts. TCRdb's copy holds only in-frame clones and misses some; the assay was immunoSEQ multiplex PCR. The sample carries around 150,000 clones, 63% recorded once. This sequence was found in a man aged 30 to 45 with type 1 diabetes. Sample: naive CD4+ T cells from blood. The chain is built from TRBV4-1 and TRBJ2-2; 8 bases agree with TRBD2. The CDR3, as DNA: TGCGCCAGCAGCCAAGACCAAGCGGGGGAGGAGCTGTTTTTT. This encodes CASSQDQAGEELFF.